These 13 T cell receptor beta chains were sequenced from one sample in a study of Graves' ophthalmopathy and Graves' hyperthyroidism. RNA transcripts provided the template for amplifying TCR beta CDR3 regions. First-round RT-PCR with HTBI primers preceded a second-round multiplex PCR. TCRdb itself ran the multiplex PCR reads through MiXCR, one entry per CDR3 protein. The sample carries almost 750,000 distinct CDR3 sequences, roughly two fifths recorded once. Material for sequencing was peripheral blood. Source of these receptors: an adult man with Graves' ophthalmopathy.

The chain recombines TRBV9 with TRBJ1-6; no clear D gene. Germline CDR1 reads SGDLS; CDR2 reads YYNGEE. CDR3 length: 15 residues. V shed 2 bases and J shed 7 bases, with 13 bases lying between them. Here the CDR3 reads CASSVSVNGNSPLHF. The CDR3 DNA reads TGTGCCAGCAGCGTTTCAGTTAATGGCAATTCACCCCTCCACTTT. Full variable domain (outside the CDR3, taken from reference TRBV9 and TRBJ1-6): DSGVTQTPKHLITATGQRVTLRCSPRSGDLSVYWYQQSLDQGLQFLIQYYNGEERAKGNILERFSAQQFPDLHSELNLSSLELGDSALYFCASSVSVNGNSPLHFGNGTRLTVT.

This clonotype occurred a few times. CDR3 sequence (DNA): TGCAGTGCTGCTAACAACTTAGGTAACGAGCAGTACTTC. It yields the protein CSAANNLGNEQYF. The rearrangement joins TRBV20-1 to TRBJ2-7; no definite D call. CDR3 length: 13 amino acids. CDR1 and CDR2 (germline): DFQATT, SNEGSKA (reference sequence). V lost 5 bases to trimming and J lost 5 bases, with 16 bases between them.

The gene calls are TRBV11-2 and TRBJ2-7, with 8 bases matching TRBD2. V was pared by 4 bases and J by 6 bases, with 14 bases of the junction left unmatched. The germline V gene has CDR1 SGHAT and CDR2 FQNNGV. This CDR3 region has 16 residues. CDR3 nucleotides: TGTGCCAGCAGCTATGCAACAGCGGGGGAAGAGGGCGAGCAGTACTTC. Residues: CASSYATAGEEGEQYF.

This clonotype showed up just a few times. The J gene is TRBJ2-5, the V gene TRBV11-2, with TRBD2 matching 7 bases. The germline gives CDR1 SGHAT, CDR2 FQNNGV. CDR3 length equals 17 residues. Trimming cost V 5 bases and J 5 bases; bases outside gene matches: 17. The CDR3 nucleotides are TGTGCCAGCAGCCAAGACCCCCGGGCGGGGGAAGTGGAGACCCAGTACTTC. Protein: CASSQDPRAGEVETQYF.

The gene calls are TRBV5-6 and TRBJ2-7; D remains ambiguous. This CDR3 spans 17 amino acids. Trimming took 4 bases from V and 3 from J, leaving 23 bases between them. The germline gives CDR1 SGHDT, CDR2 YYEEEE. The CDR3 DNA is TGTGCCAGCAGCCAATACTCGGACCCGGAAGCCTACTACGAGCAGTACTTC. Translation gives CASSQYSDPEAYYEQYF.

This clonotype has a count of ten or more. The J gene is TRBJ1-5, the V gene TRBV29-1, with 7 bases matching TRBD1. This CDR3 spans 13 amino acids. Germline values: CDR1 SQVTM, CDR2 ANQGSEA. The ends lost 4 bases at V and 4 bases at J; junction bases unmatched: 4. CDR3 region: CSVGGQQNQPQHF. CDR3 DNA sequence: TGCAGCGTTGGGGGACAGCAGAATCAGCCCCAGCATTTT.

The V call is TRBV10-3, the J call TRBJ2-5; D remains ambiguous. The better agreement between TRBJ2-1 and the DNA end casts doubt on the J call. CDR1 is ENHRY and CDR2 is SYGVKD in the germline V gene. The CDR3 length is 14 residues. In DNA form, the CDR3 reads TGTGCCATCAGTGAGTCCAAGGGTTACAATGAGCAGTTCTTC. This codes for CAISESKGYNEQFF.

This clonotype was detected ten times or more. V usage is TRBV15 and J usage is TRBJ1-6; possibly TRBD1 for D (6 bases). This CDR3 comprises 15 residues. Germline V gives CDR1 LNHNV, CDR2 YYDKDF (reference sequence). The ends were cut back, 2 bases at V and 10 bases at J, with 15 bases in the middle. As DNA, the CDR3 is TGTGCCACCAGCAGACCACAGGGTATTGGGTCACCCCTCCACTTT. As protein: CATSRPQGIGSPLHF. Drawing the rest from reference TRBV15 and TRBJ1-6, the complete variable domain is DAMVIQNPRYQVTQFGKPVTLSCSQTLNHNVMYWYQQKSSQAPKLLFHYYDKDFNNEADTPDNFQSRRPNTSFCFLDIRSPGLGDTAMYLCATSRPQGIGSPLHFGNGTRLTVT.

This clonotype has at least ten counts. The chain employs TRBV7-2 and TRBJ1-6; D is unresolved. Germline loops: CDR1 SGHTA, CDR2 FQGNSA. V gave up 1 base and J gave up 0 bases, with 4 bases separating them. The CDR3 is 15 amino acids. CDR3 nucleotide sequence: TGTGCCAGCAGCTTAGGGGGCTCCTATAATTCACCCCTCCACTTT. Its protein is CASSLGGSYNSPLHF.

This clonotype showed up many times. CDR3 nucleotides: TGTGCCATCAGGTCTGCCGGGCAGTTCTATGGCTACACCTTC. This codes for CAIRSAGQFYGYTF. The rearrangement joins TRBV10-3 to TRBJ1-2; D ambiguous. The CDR3 has 14 residues. The germline V gene encodes CDR1 ENHRY and CDR2 SYGVKD. The V gene lost 6 bases and the J gene lost 4 bases, with 15 bases spanning the gap.

This clonotype has ten or more counts. The chain recombines TRBV2 with TRBJ1-6; D is ambiguous. The CDR3 totals 16 residues. Germline loops: CDR1 SNHLY, CDR2 FYNNEI. The germline V and J ends were trimmed by 5 bases and 0 bases, with 11 bases remaining between them. The CDR3, as DNA: TGTGCCAGCAGTCAGACACCTAGCTCCTATAATTCACCCCTCCACTTT. Its translation: CASSQTPSSYNSPLHF.

At least ten counts were recorded for this clonotype. J is TRBJ1-2 and V is TRBV15; maybe TRBD1 (5 bases). The V end was cut by 2 bases, the J end by 4 bases, with 11 bases between. The CDR3 is made up of 14 amino acids. Germline CDR1 and CDR2: LNHNV and YYDKDF (reference sequence). This chain's CDR3 is CATSRSQAFYGYTF. CDR3 sequence (DNA): TGTGCCACCAGCAGATCACAGGCATTCTATGGCTACACCTTC.

The V call is TRBV25-1, the J call TRBJ1-6; D gene uncertain. V shed 8 bases and J shed 8 bases, with 13 bases lying between them. The germline CDR1 and CDR2 sequences are MGHDK and SYGVNS. The CDR3 has 13 residues. The CDR3 loop reads CASVGEGDSPLHF. In DNA form, the CDR3 reads TGTGCCAGCGTTGGGGAGGGCGATTCACCCCTCCACTTT. The whole variable domain, filled in from reference TRBV25-1 and TRBJ1-6, reads EADIYQTPRYLVIGTGKKITLECSQTMGHDKMYWYQQDPGMELHLIHYSYGVNSTEKGDLSSESTVSRIRTEHFPLTLESARPSHTSQYLCASVGEGDSPLHFGNGTRLTVT.